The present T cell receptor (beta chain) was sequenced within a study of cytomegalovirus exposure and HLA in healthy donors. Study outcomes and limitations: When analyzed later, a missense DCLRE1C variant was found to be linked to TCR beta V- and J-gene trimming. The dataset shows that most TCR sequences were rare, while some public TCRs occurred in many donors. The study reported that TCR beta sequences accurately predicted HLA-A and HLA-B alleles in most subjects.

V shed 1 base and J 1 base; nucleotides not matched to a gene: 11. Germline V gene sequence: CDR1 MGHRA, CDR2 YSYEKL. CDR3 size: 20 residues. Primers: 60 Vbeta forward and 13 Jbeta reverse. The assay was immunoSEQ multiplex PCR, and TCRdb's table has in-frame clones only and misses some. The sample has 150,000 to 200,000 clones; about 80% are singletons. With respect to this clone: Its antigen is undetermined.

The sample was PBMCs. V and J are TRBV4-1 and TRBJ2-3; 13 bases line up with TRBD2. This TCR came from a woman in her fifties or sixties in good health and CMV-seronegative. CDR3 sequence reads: CASSQGPGLAGPGGTDTQYF. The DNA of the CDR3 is TGCGCCAGCAGCCAAGGCCCGGGACTAGCGGGGCCGGGTGGCACAGATACGCAGTATTTT.